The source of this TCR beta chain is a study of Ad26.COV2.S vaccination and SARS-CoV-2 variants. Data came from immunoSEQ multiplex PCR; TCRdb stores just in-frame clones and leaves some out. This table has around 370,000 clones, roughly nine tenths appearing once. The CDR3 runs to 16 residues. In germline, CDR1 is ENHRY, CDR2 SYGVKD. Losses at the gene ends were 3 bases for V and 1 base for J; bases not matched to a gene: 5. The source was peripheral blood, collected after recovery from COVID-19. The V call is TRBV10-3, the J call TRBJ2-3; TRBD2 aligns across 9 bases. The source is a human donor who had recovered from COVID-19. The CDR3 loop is CAISDTPSGGTDTQYF. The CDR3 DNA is TGTGCCATCAGTGATACCCCTAGCGGGGGCACAGATACGCAGTATTTT.